This T cell receptor beta chain was recorded in a study of blood T cell repertoires in COVID-19. On the study more broadly: Donors in the United States, Italy and Spain gave samples during acute or convalescent COVID-19. PBMCs, B-cell-depleted T cells, or T cells provided the cDNA or gDNA that made up the material.

Germline CDR1 SNHLY, CDR2 FYNNEI. Trimming at V came to 6 bases and at J to 6 bases, leaving 3 bases not matched to a gene. The CDR3 is 13 amino acids. In the study's own analysis: Nucleated cell counts were estimated from reference gene primer amplification. Only in-frame clones appear in the TCRdb table, and some are missing; sequencing was by immunoSEQ multiplex PCR. V and J calls and clone size are copied from that table; D and trimming were computed from the DNA. Here the sample spans 350,000 to 550,000 clones, more than 85% being singletons. Sequenced material: peripheral blood. The chain links TRBV2 to TRBJ1-5; 9 bases are shared with TRBD1. The receptor comes from a woman in her thirties with acute or convalescent COVID-19. In DNA form, the CDR3 reads TGTGCCAGCAGGGACAGGGGAAGTCAGCCCCAGCATTTT. Its translation: CASRDRGSQPQHF.